Reported below is one T cell receptor (beta chain). Primed by a sample-barcoded 5' primer and a J-beta primer mix, a second PCR proceeded for roughly 6 to 12 cycles. TCRdb itself ran the 5' RACE reads through MiXCR, one entry per CDR3 protein. Counted here are 600,000 to 1,000,000 distinct CDR3 sequences, 25% occurring once; the ten biggest clones make up approximately 4%. This sample stems from a study of blood T cells in healthy people across ages. With 6 bases removed from V and 3 bases from J, the gap between germline ends came to 17 bases. The CDR3 extends over 16 amino acids. Germline-derived CDR1 and CDR2 are KGHDR and SFDVKD. These data also formed part of another study, on T cells of mothers and their children.

The chain recombines TRBV24-1 with TRBJ2-1, with a weak D call TRBD2 (7 bases). Sequenced material: blood. The source of this sequence is a boy aged 5-17 years in good health. The DNA of the CDR3 is TGTGCCACCAGTTCTGTTGGGGGGGGCTACTACAATGAGCAGTTCTTC. Translation gives CATSSVGGGYYNEQFF.